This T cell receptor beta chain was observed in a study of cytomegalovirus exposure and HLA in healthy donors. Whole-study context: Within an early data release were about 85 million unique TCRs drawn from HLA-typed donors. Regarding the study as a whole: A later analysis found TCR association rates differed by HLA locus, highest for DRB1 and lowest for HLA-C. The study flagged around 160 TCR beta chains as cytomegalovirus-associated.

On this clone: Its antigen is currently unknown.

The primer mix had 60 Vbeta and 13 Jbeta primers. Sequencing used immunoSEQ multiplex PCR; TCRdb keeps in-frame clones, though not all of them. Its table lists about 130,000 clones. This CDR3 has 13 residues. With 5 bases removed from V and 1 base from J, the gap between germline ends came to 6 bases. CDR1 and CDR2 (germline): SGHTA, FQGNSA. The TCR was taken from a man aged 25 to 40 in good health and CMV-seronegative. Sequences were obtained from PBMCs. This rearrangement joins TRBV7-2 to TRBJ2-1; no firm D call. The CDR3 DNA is TGTGCCAGCAGCCAGAGGTCCTACAATGAGCAGTTCTTC. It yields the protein CASSQRSYNEQFF.